The 11 T cell receptor beta chains in this list originate from one sample, sequenced in a study of radiotherapy plus CTLA-4 blockade in lung cancer. TCRdb keeps only in-frame clones here, not all; method: immunoSEQ multiplex PCR. The sample consists of around 99,000 clones, about 86% of them appearing once. Source: peripheral blood, taken from a patient treated with radiotherapy plus ipilimumab. These receptors were obtained from a human donor with non-small cell lung cancer that progressed on radiotherapy plus ipilimumab.

The chain links TRBV27 to TRBJ2-3; D gene unclear. Trimming left V 3 bases short and J 2 bases short, with 9 bases between. The CDR3 runs 14 residues. Germline V gene data show CDR1 as MNHEY and CDR2 as SMNVEV (reference sequence). CDR3 protein: CASSFLSATDTQYF. The CDR3 DNA reads TGTGCCAGCAGTTTTCTCTCGGCCACAGATACGCAGTATTTT.

The chain is built from TRBV11-1 and TRBJ1-1, with 9 nucleotides matching TRBD1. With 7 bases clipped from V and 1 base from J, the junction kept 4 bases outside the gene matches. This CDR3 region has 14 residues. From germline, CDR1 is SGHAT and CDR2 FQDESV (reference sequence). Here the CDR3 DNA reads TGTGCCAGCACCACGGGACAGGGGAACACTGAAGCTTTCTTT. Protein: CASTTGQGNTEAFF.

The V call is TRBV5-4, the J call TRBJ1-1; TRBD1 matches 8 bases. Germline lookup yields CDR1 SGHNT and CDR2 YYREEE (reference sequence). CDR3 length: 13 amino acids. V was pared by 0 bases and J by 6 bases, with 1 base of the junction left unmatched. The CDR3, as DNA: TGTGCCAGCAGCTTGGAGACAGGGGCTGAAGCTTTCTTT. Encoded protein: CASSLETGAEAFF.

The V call is TRBV6-5, the J call TRBJ1-2; possibly TRBD1 for D (5 bases). This CDR3 region has 11 residues. The V gene's germline CDR1 is MNHEY and CDR2 SVGAGI. V was trimmed by 4 bases and J by 8 bases, leaving 8 bases between them. The CDR3 DNA is TGTGCCAGCAGTTCAGGGTCCGGCTACACCTTC. It yields the protein CASSSGSGYTF.

V usage is TRBV9 and J usage is TRBJ1-6, with TRBD1 matching 10 bases. CDR1 SGDLS and CDR2 YYNGEE come from the germline V gene. This CDR3 region has 18 residues. Trimming cost V 4 bases and J 9 bases; bases outside gene matches: 16. CDR3 sequence (DNA): TGTGCCAGCAGCCCTTCAAAGACAGGGGGCGGATTAAGTTCACCCCTCCACTTT. It codes for CASSPSKTGGGLSSPLHF.

Details on this clone: The germline gene is not matched at one end of the junction; a read error may be the cause. The J gene is TRBJ2-7, the V gene TRBV2; D unclear. In germline, CDR1 is SNHLY, CDR2 FYNNEI. CDR3 length equals 12 residues. The CDR3 bases are TGTGCCAGCAGCCTCAGCACGGAGATTGCGAACTTC. Protein: CASSLSTEIANF.

The rearrangement uses TRBV11-2 and TRBJ1-3; D gene unclear. The germline V gene has CDR1 SGHAT and CDR2 FQNNGV. V dropped 6 bases and J dropped 2 bases, with 8 bases sitting between them. This CDR3 is 13 amino acids long. The CDR3 sequence is CASRTGAGNTIYF. Written as DNA, the CDR3 is TGTGCCAGCAGGACGGGTGCTGGAAACACCATATATTTT. Looking up the rest from reference TRBV11-2 and TRBJ1-3 gives the full variable domain: EAGVAQSPRYKIIEKRQSVAFWCNPISGHATLYWYQQILGQGPKLLIQFQNNGVVDDSQLPKDRFSAERLKGVDSTLKIQPAKLEDSAVYLCASRTGAGNTIYFGEGSWLTVV.

The rearrangement links TRBV7-2 to TRBJ2-1; 9 bases match TRBD2. The CDR3 is made up of 15 amino acids. Germline trimming cut 1 base from V and 5 bases from J; bases unmatched to any gene: 3. Germline assignment: CDR1 SGHTA and CDR2 FQGNSA. CDR3 residues: CASSLVGTSNNEQFF. Written as DNA, the CDR3 is TGTGCCAGCAGCTTAGTCGGGACTAGCAACAATGAGCAGTTCTTC.

The chain has TRBV13 and TRBJ2-4; 13 bases match TRBD2. Germline V gene sequence: CDR1 PRHDT, CDR2 FYEKMQ (reference sequence). With 3 bases clipped from V and 4 bases from J, the junction kept 6 bases outside the gene matches. The CDR3 spans 17 residues. The CDR3 coding sequence is TGTGCCAGCAGCTTTAGGACTAGCGGGAGATTAAAAAACATTCAGTACTTC. Its protein is CASSFRTSGRLKNIQYF.

The table lists this clone with a count of one. The rearrangement joins TRBV27 to TRBJ1-6, with no clear D. The CDR3 runs 15 residues. Per germline, CDR1 MNHEY and CDR2 SMNVEV (reference sequence). V was shortened by 4 bases and J by 9 bases, with 16 bases between the two germline ends. The DNA for the CDR3 is TGTGCCAGCAGTTCGGTCACGGAGGCAGGTTCACCCCTCCACTTT. Translation gives CASSSVTEAGSPLHF.

V gene TRBV4-2 combines with J gene TRBJ2-7; TRBD2 might be the D (5 bases). The CDR3 has 15 residues. V was pared by 1 base and J by 5 bases, with 15 bases between. Germline CDR1 and CDR2: LGHNA and YNFKEQ. The CDR3 sequence is CASSQVGSGSDEQYF. CDR3 in DNA: TGTGCCAGCAGCCAAGTGGGGTCGGGATCCGACGAGCAGTACTTC.